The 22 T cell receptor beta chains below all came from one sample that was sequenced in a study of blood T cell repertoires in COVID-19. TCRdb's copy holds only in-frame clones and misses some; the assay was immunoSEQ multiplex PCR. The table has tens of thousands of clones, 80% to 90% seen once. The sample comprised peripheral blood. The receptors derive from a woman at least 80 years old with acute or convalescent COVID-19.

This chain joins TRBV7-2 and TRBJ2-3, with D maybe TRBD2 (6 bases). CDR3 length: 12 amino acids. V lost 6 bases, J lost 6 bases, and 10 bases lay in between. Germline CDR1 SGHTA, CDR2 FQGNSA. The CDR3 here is CASSRDWDTQYF. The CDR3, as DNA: TGTGCCAGCAGTCGGGACTGGGATACGCAGTATTTT.

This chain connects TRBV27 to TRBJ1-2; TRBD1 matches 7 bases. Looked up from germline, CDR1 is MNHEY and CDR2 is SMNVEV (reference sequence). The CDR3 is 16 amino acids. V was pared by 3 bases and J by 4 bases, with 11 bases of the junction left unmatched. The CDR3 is CASSFGTEASLYGYTF. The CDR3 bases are TGTGCCAGCAGTTTTGGGACAGAAGCTTCTCTCTATGGCTACACCTTC.

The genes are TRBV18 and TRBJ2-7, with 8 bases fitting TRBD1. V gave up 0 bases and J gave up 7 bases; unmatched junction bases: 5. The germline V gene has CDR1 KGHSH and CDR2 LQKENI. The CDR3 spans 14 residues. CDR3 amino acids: CASSPPDRVGEQYF. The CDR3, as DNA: TGTGCCAGCTCACCACCGGACAGGGTCGGTGAGCAGTACTTC.

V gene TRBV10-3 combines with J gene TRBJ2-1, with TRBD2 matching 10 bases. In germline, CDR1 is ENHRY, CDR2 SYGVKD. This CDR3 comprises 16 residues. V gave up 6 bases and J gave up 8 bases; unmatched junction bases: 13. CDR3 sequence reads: CAIRAEGLAGADEQFF. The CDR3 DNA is TGTGCCATCAGGGCTGAGGGCCTAGCGGGGGCCGATGAGCAGTTCTTC.

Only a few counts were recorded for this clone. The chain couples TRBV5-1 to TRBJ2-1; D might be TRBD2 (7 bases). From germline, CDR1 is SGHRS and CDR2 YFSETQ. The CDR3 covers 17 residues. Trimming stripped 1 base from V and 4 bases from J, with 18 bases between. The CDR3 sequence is CASSLRGASAQYNEQFF. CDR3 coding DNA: TGCGCCAGCAGCTTGCGGGGGGCTTCCGCGCAGTACAATGAGCAGTTCTTC.

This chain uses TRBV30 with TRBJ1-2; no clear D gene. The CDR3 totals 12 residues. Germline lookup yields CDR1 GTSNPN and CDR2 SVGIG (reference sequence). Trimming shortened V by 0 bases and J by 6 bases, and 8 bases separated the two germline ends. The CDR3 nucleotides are TGTGCCTGGAGTGTGACTCGTAATGGCTACACCTTC. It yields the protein CAWSVTRNGYTF.

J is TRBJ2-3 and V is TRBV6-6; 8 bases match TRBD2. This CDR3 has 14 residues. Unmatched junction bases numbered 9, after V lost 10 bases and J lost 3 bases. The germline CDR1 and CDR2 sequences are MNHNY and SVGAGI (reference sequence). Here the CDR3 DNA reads TGTGCCACCTCAGCGGGAGTGAGGACAGATACGCAGTATTTT. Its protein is CATSAGVRTDTQYF.

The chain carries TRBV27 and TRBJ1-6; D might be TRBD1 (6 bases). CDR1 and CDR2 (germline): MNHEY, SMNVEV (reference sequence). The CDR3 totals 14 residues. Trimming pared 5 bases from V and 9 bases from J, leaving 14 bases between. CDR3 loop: CASSPTGFRSPLHF. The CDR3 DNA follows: TGTGCCAGCAGTCCCACAGGGTTCCGTTCACCCCTCCACTTT.

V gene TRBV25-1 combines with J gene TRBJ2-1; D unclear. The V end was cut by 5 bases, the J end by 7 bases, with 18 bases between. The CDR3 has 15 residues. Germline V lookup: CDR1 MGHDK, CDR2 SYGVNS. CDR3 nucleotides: TGTGCCAGCAGTAACCCCGCGCGAGGTAATAATGAGCAGTTCTTC. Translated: CASSNPARGNNEQFF.

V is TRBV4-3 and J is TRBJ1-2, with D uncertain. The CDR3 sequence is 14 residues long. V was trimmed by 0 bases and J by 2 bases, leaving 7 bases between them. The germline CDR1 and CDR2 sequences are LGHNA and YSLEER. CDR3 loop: CASSQDQLNYGYTF. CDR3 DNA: TGCGCCAGCAGCCAAGATCAGTTAAACTATGGCTACACCTTC.

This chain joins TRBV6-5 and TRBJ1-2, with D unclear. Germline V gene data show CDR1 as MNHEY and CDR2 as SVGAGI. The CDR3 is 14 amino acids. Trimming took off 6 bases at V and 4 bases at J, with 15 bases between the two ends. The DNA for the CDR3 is TGTGCCAGCAGCCAAGAAACCGGAGGCTATGGCTACACCTTC. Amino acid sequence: CASSQETGGYGYTF.

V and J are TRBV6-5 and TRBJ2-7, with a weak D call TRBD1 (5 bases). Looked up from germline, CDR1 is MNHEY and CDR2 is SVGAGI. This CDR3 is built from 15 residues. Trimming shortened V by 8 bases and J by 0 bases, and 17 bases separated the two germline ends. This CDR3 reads CASPPSQANSYEQYF. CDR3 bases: TGTGCCAGCCCCCCGTCACAGGCGAACTCCTACGAGCAGTACTTC.

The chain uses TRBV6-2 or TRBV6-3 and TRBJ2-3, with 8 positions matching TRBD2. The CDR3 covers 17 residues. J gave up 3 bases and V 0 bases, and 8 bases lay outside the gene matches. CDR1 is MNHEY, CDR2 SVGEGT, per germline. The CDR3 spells CASSYSRREGRTDTQYF. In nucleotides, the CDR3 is TGTGCCAGCAGTTACTCGAGACGGGAGGGCCGAACAGATACGCAGTATTTT.

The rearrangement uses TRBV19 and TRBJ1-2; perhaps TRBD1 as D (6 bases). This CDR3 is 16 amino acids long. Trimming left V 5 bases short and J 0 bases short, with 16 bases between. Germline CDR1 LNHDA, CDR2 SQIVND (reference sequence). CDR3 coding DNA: TGTGCCAGTAGTCTACGACAGGAATCCCCTAACTATGGCTACACCTTC. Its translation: CASSLRQESPNYGYTF.

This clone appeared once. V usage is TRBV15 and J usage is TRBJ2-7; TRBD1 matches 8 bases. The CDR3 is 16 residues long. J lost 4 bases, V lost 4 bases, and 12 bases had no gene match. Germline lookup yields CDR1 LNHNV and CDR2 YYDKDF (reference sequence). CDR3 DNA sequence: TGTGCCACCAGCACCCGTCGGACAGGGTTGTCTTACGAGCAGTACTTC. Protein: CATSTRRTGLSYEQYF.

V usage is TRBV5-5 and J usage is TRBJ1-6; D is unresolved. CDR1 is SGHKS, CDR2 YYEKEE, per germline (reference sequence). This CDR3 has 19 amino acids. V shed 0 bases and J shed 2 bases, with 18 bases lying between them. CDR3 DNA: TGTGCCAGCAGCTTGGCGGGATCCGTGCTTTACACCTATAATTCACCCCTCCACTTT. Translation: CASSLAGSVLYTYNSPLHF.

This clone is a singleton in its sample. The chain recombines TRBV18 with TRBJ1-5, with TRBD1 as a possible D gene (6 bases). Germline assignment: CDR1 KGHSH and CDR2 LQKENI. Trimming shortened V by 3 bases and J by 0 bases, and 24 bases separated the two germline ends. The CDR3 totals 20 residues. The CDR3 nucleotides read TGTGCCAGCTCACCCACAGGAATTGGGACATCCGGATATAGCAATCAGCCCCAGCATTTT. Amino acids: CASSPTGIGTSGYSNQPQHF.

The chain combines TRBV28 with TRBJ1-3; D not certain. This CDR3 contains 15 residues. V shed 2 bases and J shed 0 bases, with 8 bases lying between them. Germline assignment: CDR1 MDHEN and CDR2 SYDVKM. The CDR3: CASSLNNPSGNTIYF. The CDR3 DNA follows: TGTGCCAGCAGTTTAAACAACCCCTCTGGAAACACCATATATTTT. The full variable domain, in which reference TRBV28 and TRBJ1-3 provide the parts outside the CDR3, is DVKVTQSSRYLVKRTGEKVFLECVQDMDHENMFWYRQDPGLGLRLIYFSYDVKMKEKGDIPEGYSVSREKKERFSLILESASTNQTSMYLCASSLNNPSGNTIYFGEGSWLTVV.

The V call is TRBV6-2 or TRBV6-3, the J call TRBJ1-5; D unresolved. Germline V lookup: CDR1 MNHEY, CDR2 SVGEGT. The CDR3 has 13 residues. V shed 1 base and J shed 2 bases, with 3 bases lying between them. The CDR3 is CASSYFGNQPQHF. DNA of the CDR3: TGTGCCAGCAGTTACTTCGGCAATCAGCCCCAGCATTTT.

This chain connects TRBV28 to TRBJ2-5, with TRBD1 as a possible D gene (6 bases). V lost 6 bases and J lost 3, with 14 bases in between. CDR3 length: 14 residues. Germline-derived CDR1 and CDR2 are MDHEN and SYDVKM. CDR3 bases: TGTGCCAGCAGCGCGATAGGACAGAAAGAGACCCAGTACTTC. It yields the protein CASSAIGQKETQYF.

CDR3 residues: CASSTGTGGRGYEQYF. CDR3 nucleotide sequence: TGTGCCAGCAGCACCGGGACAGGGGGCAGGGGATACGAGCAGTACTTC. This rearrangement joins TRBV9 to TRBJ2-7, with TRBD1 matching over 12 bases. This CDR3 contains 16 residues. Germline CDR1 is SGDLS and CDR2 is YYNGEE. Trimming cost V 4 bases and J 4 bases; bases outside gene matches: 9. The variable domain in full, completed from reference TRBV9 and TRBJ2-7, reads DSGVTQTPKHLITATGQRVTLRCSPRSGDLSVYWYQQSLDQGLQFLIQYYNGEERAKGNILERFSAQQFPDLHSELNLSSLELGDSALYFCASSTGTGGRGYEQYFGPGTRLTVT.

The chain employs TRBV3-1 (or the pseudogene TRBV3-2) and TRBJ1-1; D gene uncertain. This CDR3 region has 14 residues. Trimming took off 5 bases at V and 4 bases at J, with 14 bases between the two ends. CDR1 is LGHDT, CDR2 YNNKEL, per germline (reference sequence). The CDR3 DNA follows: TGTGCCAGCAGCACTAATCCCGGGAGCACTGAAGCTTTCTTT. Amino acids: CASSTNPGSTEAFF.